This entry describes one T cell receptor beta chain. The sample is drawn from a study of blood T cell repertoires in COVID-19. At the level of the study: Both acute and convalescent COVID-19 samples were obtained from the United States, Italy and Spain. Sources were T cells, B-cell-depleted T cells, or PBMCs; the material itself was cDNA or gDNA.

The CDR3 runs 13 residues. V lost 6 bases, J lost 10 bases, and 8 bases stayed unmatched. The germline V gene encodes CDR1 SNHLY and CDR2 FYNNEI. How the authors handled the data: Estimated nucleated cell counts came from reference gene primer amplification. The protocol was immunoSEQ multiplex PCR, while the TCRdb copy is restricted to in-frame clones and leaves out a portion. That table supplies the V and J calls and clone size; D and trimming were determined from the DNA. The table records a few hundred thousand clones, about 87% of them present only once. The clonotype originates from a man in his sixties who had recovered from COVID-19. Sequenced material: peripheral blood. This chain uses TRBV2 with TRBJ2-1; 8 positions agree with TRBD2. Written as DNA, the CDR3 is TGTGCCAGCAGAGTCATTTCTAGCGGGGAGCAGTTCTTC. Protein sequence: CASRVISSGEQFF.